This T cell receptor (beta chain) was identified during a study of blood T cell repertoires in COVID-19 (dated by TCRdb to about 2020). Some background on the complete study: Samples from collaborators originated in the United States, Italy and Spain and spanned both the acute and convalescent phases of COVID-19. The material from the prospective study consisted of cDNA or gDNA derived from T cells, B-cell-depleted T cells, or PBMCs. The dataset comprised deeply sampled blood TCRbeta repertoires from subjects exposed to, actively infected with, or recovered from COVID-19. The repertoires were made available in a free public database intended to serve as a resource for research on the immune response to SARS-CoV-2. Samples were obtained from the ongoing ImmuneRACE study (first 160 participants) and from some 1,300 subjects provided by 6 global collaborators. A de-identified subject ID, COVID-19 status, age in years and sex were almost always included in the sample metadata. Where available, HLA class I and class II types were taken from metadata supplied by the sample provider and were not determined by assay-based typing. The full study reports these points: The amount of clinical and demographic metadata varied by source and participant and was provided uncurated.

TCRbeta CDR3 regions were amplified from genomic DNA using the immunoSEQ Assay, a bias-controlled multiplex PCR. The original pipeline was this. The number of nucleated cells in each sample was estimated by amplification of reference gene primers within the assay. To quantify the absolute abundance of each unique TCRbeta CDR3 rearrangement, sequence reads were collapsed and filtered. For each sample, productive Simpson clonality was calculated as the square root of Simpson's diversity index over productive rearrangements. TCRdb took over this immuneACCESS table, retaining in-frame rearrangements with V and J assigned. Such tables are incomplete; in checked studies, under half of the missing clones stem from an unresolved V gene, and the remainder is unexplained. V and J calls and clone size come straight from that table; D and trimming were deduced from the DNA. Present in this sample are some 260,000 clones, 79% of which were seen just once. Around 3.6% of the sample is held by the ten biggest clonotypes.

Collaborating institutions collected whole blood in K2EDTA tubes following their own protocols. For TCRbeta analysis, collaborators shipped samples as frozen whole blood, isolated PBMCs, or DNA extracted from either of those sample types. A remark on this clone: The specificity of this receptor is unknown. No much larger clone exists at a distance of one base, and base qualities are not known.

This sequence was found in a woman in her thirties or forties with active or convalescent COVID-19. The sequenced sample consisted of peripheral blood.

The CDR3 region has the sequence CASSLAGVPNTEAFF. Here is the DNA: TGTGCCAGCAGCCTCGCGGGGGTCCCGAACACTGAAGCTTTCTTT. This receptor chain uses TRBV6-5 and TRBJ1-1, with a tentative D gene TRBD1 over 5 matching bases. The trim is 6 bases for V and 1 base for J, with a gap of 15 bases between the germline ends. The CDR3 runs 15 residues from the cysteine to the phenylalanine. The kept DNA is CDR3 alone, 45 bases in frame from the first base. For CDR1 and CDR2, the germline V gene lists MNHEY and SVGAGI.